Listed below are T cell receptor beta chains from one sample, sequenced in a study of blood T cell repertoires in COVID-19. Only in-frame clones appear in the TCRdb table, and some are missing; sequencing was by immunoSEQ multiplex PCR. The profile shows around 95,000 clones, 90% of them singletons. Source material: peripheral blood. The receptors derive from a middle-aged man with acute or convalescent COVID-19. The CDR3 runs from the conserved cysteine through the conserved F or W. D genes are given only for firm matches. Not all rows give a size; the values are once, few, many and, for expanded clones, a class.

CDR3nt,CDR3aa,abundance,j_gene,v_gene,d_gene
TGCGCCAGCAGCTTTTCAGGGGACACTGAAGCTTTCTTT,CASSFSGDTEAFF,.,TRBJ1-1,TRBV5-1,.
TGCAGTGCTAGTCAGGCAGCCTATGGCTACACCTTC,CSASQAAYGYTF,.,TRBJ1-2,TRBV20-1,.
TGTGCCAGCAGCGTAACAGGGGGCGTAAACTATGGCTACACCTTC,CASSVTGGVNYGYTF,.,TRBJ1-2,TRBV6-4,TRBD1
TGTGCCAGCAGCTTAGAGGGACACCATGAGCAGTTCTTC,CASSLEGHHEQFF,.,TRBJ2-1,TRBV11-3,.
TGTGCCAGCCGGGACAGGGTCAATGAAAAACTGTTTTTT,CASRDRVNEKLFF,.,TRBJ1-4,TRBV25-1,TRBD1
TGTGCCAGCAGCCCGGGGTCGACTAGCGGGCCTTACAATGAGCAGTTCTTC,CASSPGSTSGPYNEQFF,.,TRBJ2-1,TRBV7-9,TRBD2
TGTGCCAGCAGTTTGGAGGTATTTGGGGCCAACGTCCTGACTTTC,CASSLEVFGANVLTF,.,TRBJ2-6,TRBV28,.
TGTGCCAGCAGCGTAGCCGCGGGAGGGCCTAACACCGGGGAGCTGTTTTTT,CASSVAAGGPNTGELFF,.,TRBJ2-2,TRBV9,TRBD2
TGTGCCAGTAGTCCACGACTCAGCCTACGGACTTTGGCGTCCTACGAGCAGTACTTC,CASSPRLSLRTLASYEQYF,.,TRBJ2-7,TRBV19,.
TGTGCCAGCAGCCAAAGACAGGGGGGCCAGCCCCAGCATTTT,CASSQRQGGQPQHF,.,TRBJ1-5,TRBV7-2,TRBD1
TGTGCCAGCGCGGGGGGAGCGCCGATCGGCGAGCAGTACTTC,CASAGGAPIGEQYF,.,TRBJ2-7,TRBV27,TRBD2
TGTGCCAGCAGCAGGGCCCTAGAGACCCAGTACTTC,CASSRALETQYF,.,TRBJ2-5,TRBV21-1,.
TGCGCCAGCAGCCCCGAGGTACGGAACATTCAGTACTTC,CASSPEVRNIQYF,few,TRBJ2-4,TRBV5-1,.
TGTGCCAGCAGTCTGTCTCATGAGCAGTTCTTC,CASSLSHEQFF,.,TRBJ2-1,TRBV7-2,.
TGTGCCAGCAGTTATACCCCTACGGGAGCGGCGGCCTACAATGAGCAGTTCTTC,CASSYTPTGAAAYNEQFF,.,TRBJ2-1,TRBV6-2/TRBV6-3,.
TGCGCCAGCAGCCTGGTAGCGGAGAACGGCGAGCAGTACTTC,CASSLVAENGEQYF,.,TRBJ2-7,TRBV4-1,.
TGTGCCAGCAGCAAAGTTCAGGGGTGGAATCAGCCCCAGCATTTT,CASSKVQGWNQPQHF,few,TRBJ1-5,TRBV21-1,.
TGTGCCAGCAGCGTGGGACAGAATTACGTCTACACCTTC,CASSVGQNYVYTF,.,TRBJ1-2,TRBV6-5,TRBD1
TGTGCCAGCGGTCCAGCGGGGCGGGAGACCCAGTACTTC,CASGPAGRETQYF,.,TRBJ2-5,TRBV11-2,TRBD2
TGTGCCAGTAGTTTCCCCCCGGGACTAGCGGGAGGATACACCGGGGAGCTGTTTTTT,CASSFPPGLAGGYTGELFF,.,TRBJ2-2,TRBV19,TRBD2
TGCGGGACAGGTGAAGGCTATGGCTACACCTTC,CGTGEGYGYTF,.,TRBJ1-2,TRBV20-1,TRBD1
TGTGCCAGCAGCGCCGGGTCTCAGTTCCTATATTTT,CASSAGSQFLYF,.,TRBJ1-3,TRBV5-6,.
TGCGCCAGCAGCTTGAACCCGTCCGGGGTGAATGAAAAACTGTTTTTT,CASSLNPSGVNEKLFF,once,TRBJ1-4,TRBV5-1,.
TGTGCCATCACCCTAGGACAGGCGGGCACTGAAGCTTTCTTT,CAITLGQAGTEAFF,.,TRBJ1-1,TRBV10-3,TRBD1
TGTGCCAGCAGTTACTTGCTAGCGGGAGGGCCCCCCTACGAGCAGTACTTC,CASSYLLAGGPPYEQYF,.,TRBJ2-7,TRBV6-7,TRBD2
TGTGCCAGCAGCTTTCGAGTCGGGATAGCCAAAAACATTCAGTACTTC,CASSFRVGIAKNIQYF,.,TRBJ2-4,TRBV5-6,.
TGTGCCAGCGGTTTACAGGGGAGTTCACCCCTCCACTTT,CASGLQGSSPLHF,.,TRBJ1-6,TRBV9,TRBD1
TGTGCCAGCAGTTATGCCGTCGGGAGTTTCTCCGGGGAGCTGTTTTTT,CASSYAVGSFSGELFF,.,TRBJ2-2,TRBV6-5,.
TGTGCCAGCACCAAAGGGGGGGAAGCTGGAAACACCATATATTTT,CASTKGGEAGNTIYF,.,TRBJ1-3,TRBV11-3,.
TGCGCCAGCAGCCCCACAGGACAGGACACTGAAGCTTTCTTT,CASSPTGQDTEAFF,.,TRBJ1-1,TRBV5-1,TRBD1
TGTGCCAGCAGCCCGCGACTAGCGGCCCCTAAAACGAATGAGCAGTTCTTC,CASSPRLAAPKTNEQFF,.,TRBJ2-1,TRBV11-2,TRBD2
TGTGCCACCAGTGACCAGGGACAGGACCCCTACAATGAGCAGTTCTTC,CATSDQGQDPYNEQFF,.,TRBJ2-1,TRBV24-1,TRBD1
TGTGCCAGCAGCCCCCGGAGGGATTCACCCCTCCACTTT,CASSPRRDSPLHF,.,TRBJ1-6,TRBV11-3,.
TGTGCCAGCAGCCAAGGGAAAACCGGGACTAGGGGCACAGATACGCAGTATTTT,CASSQGKTGTRGTDTQYF,.,TRBJ2-3,TRBV3-1/TRBV3-2,TRBD2
TGTGCCAGCAGCCAAGATCAGCGGGGCCGCACAGATACGCAGTATTTT,CASSQDQRGRTDTQYF,.,TRBJ2-3,TRBV14,TRBD2
TGTGCCAGTAGTATTGGGCTCCTATGGACCCAGTACTTC,CASSIGLLWTQYF,.,TRBJ2-5,TRBV19,.
TGTGCCAGCAAAAAACAGGGGAATCAGCCCCAGCATTTT,CASKKQGNQPQHF,.,TRBJ1-5,TRBV12-3/TRBV12-4,TRBD1
TGTGCCTGGAGTATCCAGGGCTATGGCTACACCTTC,CAWSIQGYGYTF,.,TRBJ1-2,TRBV30,.
TGTGCCAGCAGCTTAGAACGGTCCGGGGAGCTGTTTTTT,CASSLERSGELFF,.,TRBJ2-2,TRBV11-2,.
TGTGCCAGTAGTATAGGCCCGGGATCCTCTGGGGCCAACGTCCTGACTTTC,CASSIGPGSSGANVLTF,.,TRBJ2-6,TRBV19,.
TGTGCCAGCAGACTGACAGGGAACACCGGGGAGCTGTTTTTT,CASRLTGNTGELFF,.,TRBJ2-2,TRBV7-9,.
TGTGCCAGCTCACAACTGGAAGGAGGGCGAGGGACTGAAGCTTTCTTT,CASSQLEGGRGTEAFF,once,TRBJ1-1,TRBV18,.
TGCAGCGTCAGACTAGCGGGCCTAAGCACAGATACGCAGTATTTT,CSVRLAGLSTDTQYF,.,TRBJ2-3,TRBV29-1,TRBD2
TGCGCCAGCAGCTTGGATCCGCAGGGCTACGAGCAGTACTTC,CASSLDPQGYEQYF,.,TRBJ2-7,TRBV5-1,.